This T cell receptor beta chain was sequenced during a study of blood T cell repertoires in COVID-19. Study details: Acute and convalescent COVID-19 samples came from the United States, Italy and Spain. T cells, B-cell-depleted T cells, or PBMCs provided the cDNA or gDNA that served as material.

The CDR3 sequence is 15 residues long. Germline CDR1 reads LGHDT; CDR2 reads YNNKEL (reference sequence). The germline V and J ends were trimmed by 1 base and 5 bases, with 12 bases remaining between them. Repertoires were generated with immunoSEQ multiplex PCR, while TCRdb's copy carries only in-frame clones and drops some. The sample contains fewer than 110,000 clones, roughly 84% of which appear only once. The chain couples TRBV3-1 (or the pseudogene TRBV3-2) to TRBJ2-1, with D possibly being TRBD2 (6 bases). Sequencing input: peripheral blood. The sequence derives from a human donor in a cohort sampled during active COVID-19. The chain's CDR3 is CASSQAAGRDNEQFF. The CDR3 nucleotides are TGTGCCAGCAGCCAAGCAGCGGGCAGAGACAATGAGCAGTTCTTC.